This T cell receptor (beta chain) was sequenced for a study of naive CD8 T cells in extremely preterm neonates. V dropped 5 bases and J dropped 2; count of bases not matched to a gene: 14. The CDR3 runs 18 residues. From germline, CDR1 is MNHEY and CDR2 SMNVEV (reference sequence). Sequenced by immunoSEQ multiplex PCR; TCRdb stores in-frame clones only, minus some. The sample includes approximately 6,000 clones, approximately 98% seen only once; the top ten take less than 1.5%. The J gene is TRBJ2-7, the V gene TRBV27; 11 bases match TRBD2. The sequence came from a human donor in good health. The sequenced sample was naive CD8+ T cells from blood. The CDR3 reads CASSLPTSGSGRPYEQYF. CDR3 bases: TGTGCCAGCAGTCTACCCACTAGCGGGAGTGGAAGACCCTACGAGCAGTACTTC.